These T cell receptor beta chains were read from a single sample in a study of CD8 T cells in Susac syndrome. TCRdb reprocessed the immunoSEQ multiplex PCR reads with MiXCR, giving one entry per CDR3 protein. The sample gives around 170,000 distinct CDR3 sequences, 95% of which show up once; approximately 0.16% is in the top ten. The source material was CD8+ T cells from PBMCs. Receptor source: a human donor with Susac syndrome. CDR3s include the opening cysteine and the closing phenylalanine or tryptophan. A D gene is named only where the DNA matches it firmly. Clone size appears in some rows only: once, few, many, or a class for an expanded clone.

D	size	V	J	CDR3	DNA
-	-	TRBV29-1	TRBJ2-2	CSASERLNTGELFF	TGCAGCGCCTCGGAGCGGTTGAACACCGGGGAGCTGTTTTTT
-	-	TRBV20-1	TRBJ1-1	CSASLEGPPEAFF	TGCAGTGCTAGTCTGGAGGGACCACCTGAAGCTTTCTTT
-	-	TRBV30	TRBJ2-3	CAWSRWGDTDTQYF	TGTGCCTGGAGTAGGTGGGGGGACACAGATACGCAGTATTTT
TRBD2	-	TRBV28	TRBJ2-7	CASSLSGGAYEQYF	TGTGCCAGCAGTTTGAGCGGGGGAGCCTACGAGCAGTACTTC
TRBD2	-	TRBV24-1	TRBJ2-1	CATSEAGSTSGFFWNEQFF	TGTGCCACCAGTGAGGCGGGGTCGACTAGCGGGTTCTTCTGGAATGAGCAGTTCTTC
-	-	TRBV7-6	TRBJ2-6	CASSLEGGPGANVLTF	TGTGCCAGCAGCTTAGAAGGGGGGCCTGGGGCCAACGTCCTGACTTTC
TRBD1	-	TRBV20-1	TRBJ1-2	CSAPTGENYGYTF	TGCAGTGCACCGACAGGGGAAAACTATGGCTACACCTTC
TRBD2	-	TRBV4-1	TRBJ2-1	CASSQVGRGGIEQFF	TGCGCCAGCAGCCAAGTTGGACGGGGGGGCATTGAGCAGTTCTTC
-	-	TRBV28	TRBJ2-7	CASSQLPFEYEQYF	TGTGCCAGCAGTCAACTTCCATTCGAGTACGAGCAGTACTTC
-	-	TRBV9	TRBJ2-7	CASSRADGYEQYF	TGTGCCAGCAGCCGCGCGGACGGCTACGAGCAGTACTTC
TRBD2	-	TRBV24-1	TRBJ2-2	CATATSVNTGELFF	TGTGCCACCGCTACTAGCGTCAACACCGGGGAGCTGTTTTTT
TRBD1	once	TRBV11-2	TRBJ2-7	CASQGQLSYEQYF	TGTGCCTCGCAGGGACAGCTCTCCTACGAGCAGTACTTC
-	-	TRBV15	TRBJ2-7	CATSSENPYEQYF	TGTGCCACCAGCAGTGAGAATCCCTACGAGCAGTACTTC
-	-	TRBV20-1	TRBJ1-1	CSARERLSPKAFF	TGCAGTGCTAGAGAGAGACTCAGCCCAAAAGCTTTCTTT
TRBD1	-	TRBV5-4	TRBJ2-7	CASSLEGQGAYEQYF	TGTGCCAGCAGCTTGGAGGGGCAGGGGGCATACGAGCAGTACTTC
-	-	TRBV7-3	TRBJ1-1	CASSLRSSVGQNTEAFF	TGTGCCAGCAGCTTAAGGAGCTCGGTCGGACAGAACACTGAAGCTTTCTTT
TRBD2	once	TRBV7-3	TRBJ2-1	CASSFHPGGPGEQFF	TGTGCCAGCAGCTTCCATCCGGGGGGGCCAGGTGAGCAGTTCTTC
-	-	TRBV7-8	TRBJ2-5	CASSLARGKETQYF	TGTGCCAGCAGCTTAGCGAGGGGGAAAGAGACCCAGTACTTC
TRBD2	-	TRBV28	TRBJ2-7	CASSWDSGRSSYEQYF	TGTGCCAGCAGTTGGGACAGCGGGAGGAGCTCCTACGAGCAGTACTTC
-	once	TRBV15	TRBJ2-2	CATSRDRQVATGELFF	TGTGCCACCAGCAGAGATAGGCAGGTAGCCACCGGGGAGCTGTTTTTT
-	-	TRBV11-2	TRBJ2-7	CASSLDTGMLEQYF	TGTGCCAGCAGCTTAGATACGGGTATGCTGGAGCAGTACTTC
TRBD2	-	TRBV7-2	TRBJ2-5	CASSSSPAGEETQYF	TGTGCCAGCAGCTCCTCACCAGCGGGGGAAGAGACCCAGTACTTC
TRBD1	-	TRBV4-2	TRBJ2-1	CASSQEETGGSEQFF	TGTGCCAGCAGCCAAGAGGAGACAGGGGGAAGTGAGCAGTTCTTC
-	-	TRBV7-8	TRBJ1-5	CASGTSNQPQHF	TGTGCCAGCGGGACTTCCAATCAGCCCCAGCATTTT
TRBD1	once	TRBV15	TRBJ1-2	CATSRAGGHTF	TGTGCCACCAGCAGAGCAGGGGGCCACACCTTC
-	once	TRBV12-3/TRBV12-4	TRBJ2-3	CASSLLDRTDTQYF	TGTGCCAGCAGCCTCCTCGATAGGACAGATACGCAGTATTTT
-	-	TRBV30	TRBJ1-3	CAGRDRSGNTIYF	TGTGCCGGCAGGGATCGCTCTGGAAACACCATATATTTT
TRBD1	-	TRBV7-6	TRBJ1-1	CATSPGGDWTEAFF	TGTGCTACTAGTCCAGGGGGCGATTGGACTGAAGCTTTCTTT
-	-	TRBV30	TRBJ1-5	CALGQNTLQPQHF	TGTGCCTTGGGACAAAACACCCTTCAGCCCCAGCATTTT
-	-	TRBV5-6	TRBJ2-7	CASSRAPYEQYF	TGTGCCAGCAGCCGCGCACCATACGAGCAGTACTTC
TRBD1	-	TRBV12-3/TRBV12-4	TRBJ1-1	CASSSSGGITEAFF	TGTGCCAGCAGTTCCTCAGGGGGCATCACTGAAGCTTTCTTT
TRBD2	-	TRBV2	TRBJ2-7	CASLTSGYEQYF	TGTGCCAGCTTGACTAGCGGATACGAGCAGTACTTC
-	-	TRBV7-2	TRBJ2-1	CASSLDQESDNEQFF	TGTGCCAGCAGCTTAGACCAGGAAAGCGACAATGAGCAGTTCTTC